The 10 T cell receptor beta chains given below trace back to one sample, sequenced in a study of vaccination effects on CD4 cells after COVID-19. Their antigens are not known. Upon completion of 10 to 11 days in culture, CD4+ T cells were isolated. The cohort was immunized with two doses of either the BNT162b2 or mRNA-1273 vaccine. Clones were sequenced by immunoSEQ multiplex PCR, and TCRdb holds only the in-frame ones, with some missing. Of 25,000 to 35,000 clones in the sample, just under 75% were seen once. This material consisted of CD4+ T cells from PBMCs cultured without peptide, taken after COVID-19 vaccination. Every receptor here comes from a human donor who received a COVID-19 vaccine.

CDR3 amino acids: CASSASGRAPNEQYF. DNA of the CDR3: TGTGCCAGCAGTGCCAGCGGGAGGGCGCCCAACGAGCAGTACTTC. The chain uses TRBV28 and TRBJ2-7; 10 bases are a match to TRBD2. The germline gives CDR1 MDHEN, CDR2 SYDVKM. The length of the CDR3 is 15 residues. Unmatched junction bases numbered 9, after V lost 5 bases and J lost 5 bases.

This clone was found once. This chain links TRBV25-1 with TRBJ1-1; D not resolved. The CDR3 is 14 amino acids. Germline V CDR1 and CDR2: MGHDK, SYGVNS. The ends were cut back, 2 bases at V and 4 bases at J, with 11 bases in the middle. In DNA, the CDR3 is TGTGCCAGCAGTGAACGATGGGAGGGCACTGAAGCTTTCTTT. Protein sequence: CASSERWEGTEAFF. The complete variable domain, with remaining parts taken from reference TRBV25-1 and TRBJ1-1, reads EADIYQTPRYLVIGTGKKITLECSQTMGHDKMYWYQQDPGMELHLIHYSYGVNSTEKGDLSSESTVSRIRTEHFPLTLESARPSHTSQYLCASSERWEGTEAFFGQGTRLTVV.

This clone was recorded a few times. J is TRBJ1-2 and V is TRBV4-1, with TRBD1 as a possible D gene (6 bases). Trimming took off 4 bases at V and 4 bases at J, with 19 bases between the two ends. The CDR3 spans 16 residues. CDR1 MGHRA and CDR2 YSYEKL come from the germline V gene. Here the CDR3 DNA reads TGCGCCAGCAGCCGATCCGGACAGCTGCCCGGCTATGGCTACACCTTC. Protein product: CASSRSGQLPGYGYTF.

This clone was picked up one time. The chain joins TRBV19 to TRBJ1-6; D ambiguous. This CDR3 has 13 residues. The germline V and J ends were trimmed by 6 bases and 5 bases, with 8 bases remaining between them. Germline V gives CDR1 LNHDA, CDR2 SQIVND (reference sequence). This CDR3 reads CASRRRNNSPLHF. CDR3 coding DNA: TGTGCCAGTAGGCGGAGGAATAATTCACCCCTCCACTTT.

Only a few counts were recorded for this clone. The chain joins TRBV28 to TRBJ1-2; TRBD1 is a possible D gene (6 bases). CDR1 MDHEN and CDR2 SYDVKM come from the germline V gene. The CDR3 spans 13 residues. Trimming shortened V by 6 bases and J by 2 bases, and 10 bases separated the two germline ends. The DNA of the CDR3 is TGTGCCAGCAGCCCGGGACAAAACTATGGCTACACCTTC. This encodes CASSPGQNYGYTF.

The chain links TRBV28 to TRBJ2-1; 8 nucleotides agree with TRBD2. The germline CDR1 and CDR2 sequences are MDHEN and SYDVKM. The CDR3 has 15 residues. V shed 5 bases and J 5 bases; nucleotides not matched to a gene: 8. CDR3 protein: CASSPSGRGNNEQFF. CDR3 nucleotides: TGTGCCAGCAGTCCCAGCGGGAGAGGGAACAATGAGCAGTTCTTC.

The chain carries TRBV30 and TRBJ2-7; TRBD1 is a possible D gene (5 bases). V was trimmed by 2 bases and J by 7 bases, leaving 21 bases between them. The germline V gene has CDR1 GTSNPN and CDR2 SVGIG (reference sequence). This CDR3 has 15 amino acids. This CDR3 is CAWSRLSSTALEQYF. DNA of the CDR3: TGTGCCTGGAGTCGGTTGAGCTCGACAGCGTTGGAGCAGTACTTC. The full variable domain, completed using reference TRBV30 and TRBJ2-7, is SQTIHQWPATLVQPVGSPLSLECTVEGTSNPNLYWYRQAAGRGLQLLFYSVGIGQISSEVPQNLSASRPQDRQFILSSKKLLLSDSGFYLCAWSRLSSTALEQYFGPGTRLTVT.

V and J are TRBV6-6 and TRBJ2-7; D unresolved. The CDR3 extends over 16 amino acids. CDR1 is MNHNY, CDR2 SVGAGI, per germline (reference sequence). V lost 0 bases, J lost 0 bases, and 12 bases lay in between. The CDR3 here is CASSYSMVRSSYEQYF. CDR3 sequence (DNA): TGTGCCAGCAGTTACTCGATGGTCCGTTCCTCCTACGAGCAGTACTTC.

The CDR3, as DNA: TGTGCCAGCAGTGGCCTCTATGGCTACACCTTC. This encodes CASSGLYGYTF. The chain employs TRBV25-1 and TRBJ1-2, with no clear D. Germline CDR1 reads MGHDK; CDR2 reads SYGVNS. This CDR3 has 11 residues. V lost 4 bases, J lost 4 bases, and 4 bases lay in between.

The chain recombines TRBV19 with TRBJ2-5; TRBD2 agrees at 7 bases. The CDR3 loop spans 12 amino acids. With V trimmed by 5 bases and J by 9 bases, 6 bases remained unmatched. Germline CDR1 LNHDA, CDR2 SQIVND (reference sequence). CDR3 bases: TGTGCCAGTAGTGTTAAGGGGAGGGCCCAGTACTTC. Its protein is CASSVKGRAQYF.